This T cell receptor beta chain was retrieved from a study of OX40 agonist ivuxolimab in advanced cancers. The wider study: Ivuxolimab is an agonistic anti-OX40 (CD134) antibody, and patients were treated with it. Findings of the study overall: No antigen was identified for the clonally expanded peripheral T cells. Dose levels from 0.1 to 3.0 mg/kg saw CD4+ and CD8+ blood T cells expand clonally by week 6.

This CDR3 has 12 residues. CDR1 SNHLY and CDR2 FYNNEI come from the germline V gene. Trimming stripped 7 bases from V and 3 bases from J, with 10 bases between. Details on this clone: The antigen remains undetermined.

Assay: immunoSEQ multiplex PCR; the TCRdb copy retains only in-frame clones and omits some. Of more than 9,000 clones in the sample, around 66% were seen once. This sequence was found in an adult with an advanced solid tumor such as melanoma, head and neck, liver or kidney cancer. The chain employs TRBV2 and TRBJ2-7, with D tentatively TRBD1 or TRBD2 (6 bases each). Sequencing was performed on CD4+ or CD8+ T cells sorted from blood, taken in a trial of the OX40 agonist ivuxolimab. The CDR3 bases are TGTGCCAGCAATGGAGGGGGCTACGAGCAGTACTTC. Its translation: CASNGGGYEQYF.